Given below is one T cell receptor beta chain in context. Known numbers of the T cell clone KT2 were added to PBMC. Fixed numbers of PBMC received varying amounts of KT2 cells. CDR1 SGHVS and CDR2 FQNEAQ come from the germline V gene. CDR3 length: 15 residues. Trimming at V came to 5 bases and at J to 2 bases, leaving 6 bases not matched to a gene. These data belong to a study of quantifying T cell responses using KT2 cells. Study context: TCR alpha and beta constant-region primers primed reverse transcription of RNA.

A single-stranded UMI oligo with SP2 sequence was ligated to cDNA 3' ends. An equimolar mix of RC1.1 and RC1.2 primed the beta chain across TRBC1 and TRBC2. TCRdb analysed the UMI-ligation and nested PCR reads with MiXCR anew, one entry per CDR3 protein. The data contain 25,000 to 35,000 distinct CDR3 sequences, 10% of them singletons. The gene calls are TRBV7-8 and TRBJ1-5; 7 bases are a match to TRBD1. Sequencing was carried out using PBMCs spiked with cells of the T cell clone KT2. The source of this sequence is a human donor. The chain's CDR3 is CASSEDRDGNQPQHF. The CDR3 DNA reads as TGTGCCAGCAGCGAAGACAGGGATGGCAATCAGCCCCAGCATTTT.